This TCR beta chain was identified in a study of Graves' ophthalmopathy and Graves' hyperthyroidism. The CDR3 is 16 residues long. V lost 5 bases, J lost 3 bases, and 10 bases stayed unmatched. Per germline, CDR1 SNHLY and CDR2 FYNNEI. RNA transcripts served as template for amplifying TCR beta CDR3 sequences. RT-PCR in the first round used HTBI primers; a second-round multiplex PCR followed. TCRdb used MiXCR to reprocess the multiplex PCR reads, holding one entry per CDR3 protein. The sample records around 1,000,000 distinct CDR3 sequences, approximately 35% being singletons. Certain patients were not enrolled. These were patients with other autoimmune diseases, uncontrolled infections, pregnancy or lactation. Study-wide findings and caveats: Both an approximately 68% sensitivity and an approximately 74% specificity characterized the model's predictions of ophthalmopathy progression.

Note on this clonotype: Its specificity is unknown.

The chain links TRBV2 to TRBJ1-2, with 9 bases aligning to TRBD1. The sequenced material came from peripheral blood or thyroid tissue (not recorded which). The origin of this receptor is an adult man with Graves' hyperthyroidism. The CDR3 region has the DNA TGTGCCAGCAGTAAAGTTACGGGGACAGGGCACTATGGCTACACCTTC. Amino acids: CASSKVTGTGHYGYTF.